The rows below give T cell receptor beta chains drawn from one sample of a study of T cell repertoires in cytomegalovirus infection. One entry per CDR3 protein results from TCRdb running MiXCR on the reads. Of fewer than 1,000,000 distinct CDR3 sequences listed, 31% are singletons. These TCRs' antigens remain unknown. Source: cultured CD8+ T cells from PBMCs, taken from culture after CMV antigen stimulation. The source is a human donor in good health (CMV status not recorded). Some clones in this sample may be carry-over from other donors' samples. Each CDR3 is given with its conserved first and last residue. The order of the fields is clone size, J gene, V gene, D gene, CDR3 DNA, CDR3 protein. D genes are given only for firm matches. Expanded clones are given a class, and other clones once, few, many or no size at all.

clone size: .; J gene: TRBJ2-2; V gene: TRBV4-3; D gene: .; CDR3 DNA: TGCGCCAGCAGCCAAGAGATCGGGGAGCTGTTTTTT; CDR3 protein: CASSQEIGELFF
clone size: .; J gene: TRBJ2-3; V gene: TRBV5-6; D gene: .; CDR3 DNA: TGTGCCAGCAGCTTGGACAATGTGGGAGTGCTGTCGGCAGATACGCAGTATTTT; CDR3 protein: CASSLDNVGVLSADTQYF
clone size: .; J gene: TRBJ1-4; V gene: TRBV4-1; D gene: .; CDR3 DNA: TGCGCCAGCAGCTTCCGGCCAGTAGATAGGGAAAAACTGTTTTTT; CDR3 protein: CASSFRPVDREKLFF
clone size: .; J gene: TRBJ2-5; V gene: TRBV6-2/TRBV6-3; D gene: .; CDR3 DNA: TGTGCCAGCCTTCAGGGGAACATGGAGACCCAGTACTTC; CDR3 protein: CASLQGNMETQYF
clone size: .; J gene: TRBJ2-3; V gene: TRBV6-1; D gene: TRBD2; CDR3 DNA: TGTGCCAGCAGAACCGGGACTAGCTTCACAGATACGCAGTATTTT; CDR3 protein: CASRTGTSFTDTQYF
clone size: .; J gene: TRBJ1-5; V gene: TRBV27; D gene: .; CDR3 DNA: TGTGCCAGCCGCCCGGGGACGAACCTGGGCAATCAGCCCCAGCATTTT; CDR3 protein: CASRPGTNLGNQPQHF
clone size: .; J gene: TRBJ1-1; V gene: TRBV4-1; D gene: .; CDR3 DNA: TGCGCCACCACGCCCCAGTACATGAACACTGAAGCTTTCTTT; CDR3 protein: CATTPQYMNTEAFF
clone size: .; J gene: TRBJ2-3; V gene: TRBV7-3; D gene: .; CDR3 DNA: TGTGCCAGCAGCTCGGGACCCTCAGATACGCAGTATTTT; CDR3 protein: CASSSGPSDTQYF
clone size: few; J gene: TRBJ2-1; V gene: TRBV12-3/TRBV12-4; D gene: .; CDR3 DNA: TGTGCCAGCAGTTTTAACGCAGGGAGCTCCTACAATGAGCAGTTCTTC; CDR3 protein: CASSFNAGSSYNEQFF
clone size: .; J gene: TRBJ1-1; V gene: TRBV5-6; D gene: .; CDR3 DNA: TGTGCCAGCTCGGTTTACCTGGTGGCATTCACTGAAGCTTTCTTT; CDR3 protein: CASSVYLVAFTEAFF
clone size: .; J gene: TRBJ2-3; V gene: TRBV3-1; D gene: TRBD2; CDR3 DNA: TGTGCCAGCAGCAAGACTAGCGGGGGGGGGGCAGATACGCAGTATTTT; CDR3 protein: CASSKTSGGGADTQYF
clone size: few; J gene: TRBJ2-2; V gene: TRBV19; D gene: TRBD2; CDR3 DNA: TGTGCCAGTAGTGAGACTAGCGGGGAGAACACCGGGGAGCTGTTTTTT; CDR3 protein: CASSETSGENTGELFF